This T cell receptor (beta chain) was sequenced in a study of T cells after posttransplantation cyclophosphamide. Study-wide results and caveats: Donor CD8+ memory clones often dominated recipient blood repertoires at later times.

Trimming removed 1 base at V and 6 bases at J, with 13 bases between. Germline V gene lookup returns CDR1 LGHNA and CDR2 YNFKEQ. The CDR3 is 15 residues long. Assay: immunoSEQ multiplex PCR; the TCRdb copy retains only in-frame clones and omits some. This sample carries 40,000 to 60,000 clones, none of them present only once. In this sample, this clone turned up many times. Antigen: not known. The chain employs TRBV4-2 and TRBJ2-1; a weak D match, TRBD1 (5 bases). This TCR was recovered from a man aged 40-49 years in good health, CMV-negative, and a related stem cell transplant donor. Sequencing input: PBMCs. CDR3 sequence: CASSQAIREVNEQFF. The CDR3, as DNA: TGTGCCAGCAGCCAAGCAATCAGGGAAGTCAATGAGCAGTTCTTC.